The next 18 T cell receptor beta chains were all read from a single sample in a study of blood T cell repertoires in COVID-19 (dated by TCRdb to the early 2020s). Preparation of the library involved the immunoSEQ multiplex PCR assay. Sourced from immuneACCESS, this table was stored by TCRdb with only in-frame sequences that have V and J called. A share of the clones is absent; for the studies checked, an unresolved V gene accounts for under half, and the remainder has no known explanation. The sample table shows fewer than 250,000 clones, and 80% to 90% are seen once. Roughly a tenth of the sample is in the top ten clones. What was sequenced was peripheral blood. Receptor source: a woman older than 75 with COVID-19, enrolled during active disease.

DNA of the CDR3: TGTGCCAGCAGACAAATACCGGGACACATGAACACTGAAGCTTTCTTT. Protein product: CASRQIPGHMNTEAFF. The V and J genes are TRBV6-6 and TRBJ1-1, with TRBD1 as a possible D gene (6 bases). Trimming pared 6 bases from V and 0 bases from J, leaving 17 bases between. Germline V lookup: CDR1 MNHNY, CDR2 SVGAGI (reference sequence). This CDR3 is 16 amino acids long.

The rearrangement joins TRBV10-3 to TRBJ2-5, with a weak D call TRBD1 (6 bases). This CDR3 contains 12 residues. V was cut by 10 bases and J by 3 bases, with 12 bases left in between. Germline V gives CDR1 ENHRY, CDR2 SYGVKD. The CDR3 loop reads CATRQAEETQYF. In nucleotides, the CDR3 is TGTGCCACCAGACAGGCTGAAGAGACCCAGTACTTC.

The chain couples TRBV7-2 to TRBJ2-7; perhaps TRBD1 as D (6 bases). V was pared by 0 bases and J by 7 bases, with 10 bases between. This CDR3 is 13 amino acids long. Germline CDR1 SGHTA, CDR2 FQGNSA. The DNA of the CDR3 is TGTGCCAGCAGCTTAGCCTACAGGGATGAGCAGTACTTC. Residues: CASSLAYRDEQYF.

The chain links TRBV2 to TRBJ1-5, with D unclear. The CDR3 runs to 16 residues. Germline V gives CDR1 SNHLY, CDR2 FYNNEI. With 10 bases removed from V and 0 bases from J, the gap between germline ends came to 19 bases. CDR3 bases: TGTGCCACCCCCCCTAGACCCGGTTCTAGCAATCAGCCCCAGCATTTT. This sequence encodes CATPPRPGSSNQPQHF.

The rearrangement uses TRBV2 and TRBJ1-5; D perhaps matches TRBD1 (5 bases). This CDR3 has 14 amino acids. Trimming pared 1 base from V and 7 bases from J, leaving 11 bases between. Germline loops: CDR1 SNHLY, CDR2 FYNNEI. The CDR3 nucleotides are TGTGCCAGCAGTGAAGGCAGGGATTGGCAGCCCCAGCATTTT. Translation: CASSEGRDWQPQHF.

The J gene is TRBJ2-2, the V gene TRBV7-2, with D unclear. CDR3 length equals 13 residues. The V gene lost 6 bases and the J gene lost 2 bases, with 7 bases spanning the gap. Germline assignment: CDR1 SGHTA and CDR2 FQGNSA. CDR3 in DNA: TGTGCCAGCAGTGCGTATAACACCGGGGAGCTGTTTTTT. Its translation: CASSAYNTGELFF.

The V call is TRBV19, the J call TRBJ2-5, with 7 bases that match TRBD1. The CDR3 runs 13 residues. Germline V gives CDR1 LNHDA, CDR2 SQIVND (reference sequence). V was clipped by 3 bases and J by 4 bases; unmatched bases: 2. CDR3 in amino acids: CASSIQGVETQYF. The DNA for the CDR3 is TGTGCCAGTAGTATTCAGGGGGTAGAGACCCAGTACTTC. Drawing the rest from reference TRBV19 and TRBJ2-5, the complete variable domain is DGGITQSPKYLFRKEGQNVTLSCEQNLNHDAMYWYRQDPGQGLRLIYYSQIVNDFQKGDIAEGYSVSREKKESFPLTVTSAQKNPTAFYLCASSIQGVETQYFGPGTRLLVL.

The genes are TRBV6-4 and TRBJ2-1; D might be TRBD2 (5 bases). The V gene's germline CDR1 is MRHNA and CDR2 SNTAGT. Between the trimmed V and J ends, which lost 0 bases and 5 bases, there was a span of 14 bases. This CDR3 region has 16 residues. Here the CDR3 reads CASSDSSRGSHNEQFF. CDR3 nucleotide sequence: TGTGCCAGCAGTGACTCGAGTCGAGGGTCCCACAATGAGCAGTTCTTC.

The J gene is TRBJ2-3, the V gene TRBV6-5; maybe TRBD2 (7 bases). The CDR3 runs 14 residues. Trimming stripped 8 bases from V and 1 base from J, with 13 bases between. In germline, CDR1 is MNHEY, CDR2 SVGAGI. In DNA form, the CDR3 reads TGTGCCAGCCGGGGGGCCGGAGGCACAGATACGCAGTATTTT. Residues: CASRGAGGTDTQYF.

The CDR3 protein is CASSPGQGRAYGYTF. For the CDR3, the DNA is TGTGCCAGCTCACCCGGACAGGGTCGGGCCTATGGCTACACCTTC. The gene calls are TRBV18 and TRBJ1-2, with 8 bases identical to TRBD1. Germline V lookup: CDR1 KGHSH, CDR2 LQKENI. V gave up 3 bases and J gave up 4 bases; unmatched junction bases: 7. The CDR3 length is 15 residues.

J is TRBJ2-1 and V is TRBV10-1; no clear D gene. V was trimmed by 0 bases and J by 9 bases, leaving 9 bases between them. The CDR3 has 13 residues. Germline loops: CDR1 WNHNN, CDR2 SYGVQD (reference sequence). The CDR3 DNA reads TGCGCCAGCAGTGAGTCGTATTTGAGTGAGCAGTTCTTC. It yields the protein CASSESYLSEQFF.

This chain's CDR3 is CSANKATEQFF. CDR3 sequence (DNA): TGCAGTGCTAACAAAGCGACCGAGCAGTTCTTC. The chain has TRBV20-1 and TRBJ2-1, with no clear D. CDR3 size: 11 residues. Trimming stripped 4 bases from V and 10 bases from J, with 11 bases between. The V gene's germline CDR1 is DFQATT and CDR2 SNEGSKA (reference sequence).

The J gene is TRBJ2-7, the V gene TRBV2, with 7 bases lining up with TRBD2. Per the germline V gene, CDR1 is SNHLY and CDR2 is FYNNEI. The V segment lost 4 bases and the J segment 6 bases; nucleotides outside the gene matches: 6. The CDR3 spans 13 residues. The CDR3 reads CASSGSRGIEQYF. In DNA form, the CDR3 reads TGTGCCAGCAGTGGCTCGCGGGGGATCGAGCAGTACTTC.

This rearrangement joins TRBV28 to TRBJ1-5; 9 positions match TRBD1. Germline trimming cut 4 bases from V and 5 bases from J; bases unmatched to any gene: 6. Per germline, CDR1 MDHEN and CDR2 SYDVKM. This CDR3 has 15 residues. The chain's CDR3 is CASSSSGQGHQPQHF. The CDR3 region has the DNA TGTGCCAGCAGTTCCTCGGGACAGGGCCATCAGCCCCAGCATTTT.

Only one count was recorded for this clone. This chain joins TRBV11-2 and TRBJ2-5; maybe TRBD1 (5 bases). Germline V gives CDR1 SGHAT, CDR2 FQNNGV. The CDR3 spans 14 residues. V was pared by 5 bases and J by 4 bases, with 14 bases between. This chain's CDR3 is CASSPGPGRETQYF. CDR3 DNA sequence: TGTGCCAGCAGCCCGGGCCCAGGGCGAGAGACCCAGTACTTC.

This chain joins TRBV10-3 and TRBJ2-7; the D gene is possibly TRBD1 (6 bases). CDR3 length: 12 residues. Germline loops: CDR1 ENHRY, CDR2 SYGVKD. V lost 3 bases and J 7 bases, leaving 10 bases between the germline ends. CDR3 in DNA: TGTGCCATCAGTGAAGGGGGACGGGAGCAGTACTTC. Protein product: CAISEGGREQYF.

The chain uses TRBV6-5 and TRBJ2-2, with TRBD2 matching over 7 bases. With V trimmed by 4 bases and J by 1 base, 6 bases remained unmatched. Germline loops: CDR1 MNHEY, CDR2 SVGAGI. This CDR3 is built from 16 residues. The CDR3 sequence: CASSSLGGRNTGELFF. The DNA of the CDR3 is TGTGCCAGCAGTTCCCTGGGGGGGAGGAACACCGGGGAGCTGTTTTTT.

The gene calls are TRBV5-4 and TRBJ2-1; 8 bases match TRBD1. The CDR3 contains 15 residues. The V and J ends lost 6 bases and 10 bases, in that order; junction bases with no gene match: 15. The germline V gene has CDR1 SGHNT and CDR2 YYREEE (reference sequence). The CDR3, as DNA: TGTGCCAGCAAAACTCGGCAGGGGGCCAGTGTGGAGCAGTTCTTC. Translated, it gives CASKTRQGASVEQFF.